Below, one T cell receptor (beta chain) is given with its context. Antigen specificity is unknown. The PCR contained 60 Vbeta and 13 Jbeta primers. The table came from immunoSEQ multiplex PCR; TCRdb's copy has only in-frame clones and leaves some out. The sample contains approximately 97,000 clones, approximately 87% of which appear only once. These data come from a study of cytomegalovirus exposure and HLA in healthy donors. Broader study findings: The number of N-insertions in an Asian-associated ancestry cluster was reportedly below the roughly 670-donor mean in a later analysis.

The CDR3 has 15 amino acids. Germline V CDR1 and CDR2: MNHNS, SASEGT. Trimming took off 2 bases at V and 8 bases at J, with 18 bases between the two ends. V gene TRBV6-1 combines with J gene TRBJ1-2, with D possibly TRBD1 on 6 matching bases. The sequence was collected from a man aged 40-49 years in good health and CMV-seronegative. Sample: PBMCs. The CDR3 DNA reads TGTGCCAGCAGTGAACCCCAGGGGATAAGCAGAGGCTACACCTTC. Its translation is CASSEPQGISRGYTF.